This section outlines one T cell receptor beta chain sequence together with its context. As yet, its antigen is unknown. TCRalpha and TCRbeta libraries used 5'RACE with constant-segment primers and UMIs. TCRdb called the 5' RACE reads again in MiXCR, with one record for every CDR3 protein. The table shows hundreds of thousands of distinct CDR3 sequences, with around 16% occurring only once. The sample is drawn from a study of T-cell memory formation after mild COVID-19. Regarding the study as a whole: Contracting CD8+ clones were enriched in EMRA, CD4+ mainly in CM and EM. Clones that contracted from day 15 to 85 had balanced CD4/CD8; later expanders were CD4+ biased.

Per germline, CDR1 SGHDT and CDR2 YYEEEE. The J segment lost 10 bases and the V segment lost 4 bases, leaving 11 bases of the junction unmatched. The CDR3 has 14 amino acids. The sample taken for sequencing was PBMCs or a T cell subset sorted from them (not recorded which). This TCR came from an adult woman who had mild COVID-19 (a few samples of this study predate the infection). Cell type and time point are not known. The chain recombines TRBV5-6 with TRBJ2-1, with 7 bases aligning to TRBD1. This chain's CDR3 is CASSHLAGGGEQFF. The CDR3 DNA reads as TGTGCCAGCAGCCATCTGGCAGGGGGTGGCGAGCAGTTCTTC.